This T cell receptor (beta chain) was documented in a study of CD8+CD57+ T cells in acquired aplastic anemia. Study at large: Sorted CD4+ and CD8+ cells yielded roughly 3.1 ug of DNA on average. General study results and limits: Patients and controls had in common approximately 29 CD8+ CDR3 sequences. The CD8+ Simpson's diversity of patients and controls was not significantly different.

The CDR3 length is 15 residues. Germline CDR1 SEHNR, CDR2 FQNEAQ (reference sequence). V was shortened by 3 bases and J by 5 bases, with 14 bases between the two germline ends. TCR beta VDJ and CDR3 profiles were obtained from a genomic DNA template. In TCRdb, the reads were re-called with MiXCR into one record per CDR3 protein. The sample holds 200,000 or so distinct CDR3 sequences, around 65% seen once. Remarks on this clonotype: Its antigen is not known.

The receptor's source is a human donor with severe aplastic anemia or a healthy control (not recorded which). The sequencing input was sorted CD4+, CD8+, or CD8+CD57+ T cells (not recorded which) from PBMCs. This chain connects TRBV7-9 to TRBJ2-1; D unresolved. CDR3 residues: CASSLVAETDNEQFF. The CDR3 nucleotides are TGTGCCAGCAGCTTGGTTGCGGAGACGGACAATGAGCAGTTCTTC.